This TCR beta chain appears in the sequencing data of a study of cytomegalovirus exposure and HLA in healthy donors. In regard to this clone: Its antigen is unknown.

Study-level results: Follow-up analysis later connected one missense variant in DCLRE1C with trimming of TCR beta V- and J-genes. Available immune exposure information covered CMV serostatus only. In an earlier analysis, about 87% or about 30%: the productive usage of most TCR beta V segments.

This CDR3 is built from 15 residues. Germline CDR1 reads MDHEN; CDR2 reads SYDVKM. V shed 3 bases and J 6 bases; nucleotides not matched to a gene: 11. Primers for the PCR totalled 60 Vbeta and 13 Jbeta. Authors' analysis steps: The count from a later analysis was tens of millions of unique TCR beta chains, 9.5 million to 11 million of them shared. Data came from immunoSEQ multiplex PCR; TCRdb stores just in-frame clones and leaves some out. Clone size and V and J calls were adopted from that table, with D and trimming inferred from the DNA. The repertoire consists of about 110,000 clones, with approximately 67% occurring once and the leading ten covering about 8.3%.

This rearrangement joins TRBV28 to TRBJ2-7; 7 bases line up with TRBD1. The TCR comes from a man aged 18 to 29 in good health and CMV-seropositive. The sequenced sample was PBMCs. This CDR3 is CASSFQGDFSGEQYV. The CDR3 DNA follows: TGTGCCAGCAGTTTTCAGGGGGATTTTTCGGGCGAGCAGTACGTC.